The rows below give T cell receptor beta chains drawn from one sample of a study of shared clonotypes between healthy human individuals. Repertoires were generated with immunoSEQ multiplex PCR, while TCRdb's copy carries only in-frame clones and drops some. The sample has more than 450,000 clones, approximately 79% seen once. The sample was PBMCs. These receptors were taken from a woman aged 35 to 49 in good health. Some clones in this sample may be carry-over from other donors' samples. Each CDR3 is given with its conserved first and last residue.

CDR3	J	V
CASTGSQSEQYF	TRBJ2-7	TRBV7-9
CASSPRTGAAWPQHF	TRBJ1-5	TRBV7-2
CASSFNRGRETQYF	TRBJ2-5	TRBV7-2
CASSPPGQEWLDEQYF	TRBJ2-7	TRBV7-9
CARSYKGVPYEQYF	TRBJ2-7	TRBV5-3
CAWSSDLTYNEQFF	TRBJ2-1	TRBV30
CASSHLAGTGASYEQYF	TRBJ2-7	TRBV4-3
CASSPRDRTYGGYTF	TRBJ1-2	TRBV7-9
CASSWADSGANVLTF	TRBJ2-6	TRBV7-2
CASSEAPTVNTEAFF	TRBJ1-1	TRBV2
CASSNPGFLAYEQYF	TRBJ2-7	TRBV19
CASSYEWMEGNTEAFF	TRBJ1-1	TRBV6-5
CASSPPGEDTQYF	TRBJ2-3	TRBV18
CSVEGTGGADTQYF	TRBJ2-3	TRBV29-1
CAIGGGVDEQFF	TRBJ2-1	TRBV28
CASSPGGYGANVLTF	TRBJ2-6	TRBV19
CASSVSSTSGTNF	TRBJ2-3	TRBV9
CAWSVFLASGNEQFF	TRBJ2-1	TRBV30
CASSPTDPAQETQYF	TRBJ2-5	TRBV19
CASSLAGRGSNQPQHF	TRBJ1-5	TRBV7-8
CASSMGHSAGELFF	TRBJ2-2	TRBV19
CAISESPGGYTF	TRBJ1-2	TRBV10-3
CASSQEGGAGQMGYTF	TRBJ1-2	TRBV4-1
CASSLFKYKNSNQPQHF	TRBJ1-5	TRBV7-3
CASSVGPRGGEQYF	TRBJ2-7	TRBV9
CSARLAAYNEQFF	TRBJ2-1	TRBV29-1
CASSLDLAAQETQYF	TRBJ2-5	TRBV5-6
CASSPLAGGSYNEQFF	TRBJ2-1	TRBV28
CASSLTGGDQPQHF	TRBJ1-5	TRBV19
CASSFSGSGTGELFF	TRBJ2-2	TRBV7-2
CASAQGARIPEQFF	TRBJ2-1	TRBV19
CASSPGQVTYEQYF	TRBJ2-7	TRBV2
CASSESGVVAANEQFF	TRBJ2-1	TRBV10-1
CASGGLAGYGGVAYEQYF	TRBJ2-7	TRBV28
CASSPGGASYEQYF	TRBJ2-7	TRBV5-1
CASSNIPAVRTDTQYF	TRBJ2-3	TRBV9
CASSLGTATSTDTQYF	TRBJ2-3	TRBV5-1
CASSKVRDTENIQYF	TRBJ2-4	TRBV21-1
CASSFLLNPHTDTQYF	TRBJ2-3	TRBV27
CASSVASGGGPFF	TRBJ2-1	TRBV10-2
CASSAEGTASTDTQYF	TRBJ2-3	TRBV6-1
CATPGASGRSYEQYF	TRBJ2-7	TRBV5-4
CAWSVGARSGTQYF	TRBJ2-5	TRBV30
CASSLMRQGKGQPQHF	TRBJ1-5	TRBV7-2
CASSWTGGELFF	TRBJ2-2	TRBV7-3
CASNRRDYEQYF	TRBJ2-7	TRBV6-1
CASSLFAAGTSGGTQYF	TRBJ2-3	TRBV5-5
CAWSNAPGVGGYTF	TRBJ1-2	TRBV30
CASSPQLALFGTQYF	TRBJ2-3	TRBV7-9
CASSTGWGSNEKLFF	TRBJ1-4	TRBV5-1
CASSPGTGGRYNEQFF	TRBJ2-1	TRBV18
CASSFGTGMNTEAFF	TRBJ1-1	TRBV7-2
CASIGEVTEAFF	TRBJ1-1	TRBV2
CASSPRGGSGYTDTQYF	TRBJ2-3	TRBV7-9
CASSLSLSSQPQHF	TRBJ1-5	TRBV28
CAIGEREGSSYEQYF	TRBJ2-7	TRBV10-3
CASSFRAGVWTGELFF	TRBJ2-2	TRBV7-2